Ten or more counts support the clone carrying this T cell receptor beta chain. This entry comes from a study of T cells in Graves' hyperthyroidism and ophthalmopathy. Amplified TCR beta CDR3 regions derived from RNA transcripts. The HTBI primer set was used in a first-round RT-PCR of the TCR CDR3. TCRdb reprocessed the multiplex PCR reads via MiXCR and lists one record per CDR3 protein. Here the sample spans approximately 600,000 distinct CDR3 sequences, over 11% being singletons. Germline V gives CDR1 SGHAT, CDR2 FQNNGV. The CDR3 has 12 residues. V was pared by 7 bases and J by 6 bases, with 11 bases between.

The sequenced material came from blood. J is TRBJ2-3 and V is TRBV11-2; D unresolved. This clonotype was obtained from a woman in her twenties or thirties with Graves' hyperthyroidism that later progressed to Graves' ophthalmopathy. CDR3 sequence reads: CASTWSADTQYF. CDR3 DNA sequence: TGTGCCAGCACTTGGTCGGCGGATACGCAGTATTTT.